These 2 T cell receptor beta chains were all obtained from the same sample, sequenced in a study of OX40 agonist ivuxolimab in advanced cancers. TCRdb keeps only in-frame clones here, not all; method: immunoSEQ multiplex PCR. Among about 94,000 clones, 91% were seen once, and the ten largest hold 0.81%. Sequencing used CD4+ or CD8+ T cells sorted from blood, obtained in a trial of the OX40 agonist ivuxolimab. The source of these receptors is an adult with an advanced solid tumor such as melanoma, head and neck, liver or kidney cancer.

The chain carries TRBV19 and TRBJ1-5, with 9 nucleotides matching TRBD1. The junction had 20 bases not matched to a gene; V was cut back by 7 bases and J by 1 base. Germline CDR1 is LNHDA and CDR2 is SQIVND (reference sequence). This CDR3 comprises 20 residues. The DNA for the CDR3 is TGTGCCAGTAATTATGGATCTCTGGGACAGGGTGTTTTAAGCAATCAGCCCCAGCATTTT. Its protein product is CASNYGSLGQGVLSNQPQHF.

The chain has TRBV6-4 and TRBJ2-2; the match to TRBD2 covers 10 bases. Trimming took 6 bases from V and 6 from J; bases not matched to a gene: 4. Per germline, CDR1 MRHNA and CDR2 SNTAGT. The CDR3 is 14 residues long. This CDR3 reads CASSALAGAGELFF. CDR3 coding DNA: TGTGCCAGCAGCGCTCTAGCGGGAGCCGGGGAGCTGTTTTTT.